This T cell receptor (beta chain) derives from a study of blood T cell repertoires in COVID-19. Trimming at V came to 5 bases and at J to 2 bases, leaving 3 bases not matched to a gene. The germline CDR1 and CDR2 sequences are WNHNN and SYGVQD (reference sequence). The CDR3 sequence is 14 residues long. This clone appeared once. Sequencing used immunoSEQ multiplex PCR; TCRdb keeps in-frame clones, though not all of them. The sample carries roughly 120,000 clones, more than 90% recorded once. The chain has TRBV10-1 and TRBJ1-2, with TRBD1 identical over 9 bases. The source of this sequence is a man aged 55 to 70 with COVID-19, enrolled during active disease. Specimen: peripheral blood. CDR3 protein: CASSPGQGNYGYTF. In DNA, the CDR3 is TGCGCCAGCAGTCCCGGACAGGGGAACTATGGCTACACCTTC.